This T cell receptor (beta chain) was retrieved from a study of spatial heterogeneity in lung cancer. Only a few counts were recorded for this clonotype. Each CDR3 protein gets one entry after TCRdb re-called the 5' RACE reads with MiXCR. This sample has around 110,000 distinct CDR3 sequences, with 9.5% to 15% found just once. Specified time point: blood at routine non-recurrence follow-up after resection. The input material, whole RNA from tumor, nontumor lung or frozen PBMC, was sequenced unsorted. The material sequenced was PBMCs, taken at follow-up. This TCR was recovered from a male donor with early-stage non-small cell lung cancer.

CDR3 bases: TGTGCCAGCAGTGCAGGAGGAGAGACCCAGTACTTC. Its translation is CASSAGGETQYF. The V call is TRBV2, the J call TRBJ2-5; D is possibly TRBD2 (5 bases). The CDR3 extends over 12 amino acids. Deletions cut 4 bases from V and 4 bases from J, with 7 bases between. Germline CDR1 is SNHLY and CDR2 is FYNNEI.